Listed below are T cell receptor beta chains from one sample, sequenced in a study of early T cells in non-severe SARS-CoV-2 infection. MiXCR, applied by TCRdb to the 5' RACE reads, yields one record per CDR3 protein. The sample contains approximately 71,000 distinct CDR3 sequences, 10% to 15% of which appear only once. The specimen was whole blood. These receptors were taken from an adult who was a healthcare worker with PCR-confirmed SARS-CoV-2 infection or an uninfected control (not recorded which). Each CDR3 is given with its conserved first and last residue. A D gene is named only where the DNA matches it firmly. Rows may omit the clone size; those that give it use once, few, many or a size class.

CDR3 protein	CDR3 DNA	clone size	V gene	J gene	D gene
CASSPGTGSFGYTF	TGTGCCAGCAGCCCAGGGACGGGCTCTTTTGGCTACACCTTC	few	TRBV9	TRBJ1-2	NA
CASSLEGGAGDTQYF	TGCGCCAGCAGCTTGGAGGGCGGAGCGGGAGATACGCAGTATTTT	NA	TRBV5-1	TRBJ2-3	NA
CASRRGTSVLETQYF	TGTGCCAGCAGGCGGGGGACTAGCGTGCTTGAGACCCAGTACTTC	NA	TRBV7-2	TRBJ2-5	TRBD2
CSARAGTNNSPLHF	TGCAGCGCTAGAGCCGGGACGAATAATTCACCCCTCCACTTT	NA	TRBV20-1	TRBJ1-6	NA
CASSPGKGGGTEAFF	TGTGCCAGCAGTCCCGGAAAGGGGGGAGGCACTGAAGCTTTCTTT	few	TRBV12-3/TRBV12-4	TRBJ1-1	NA
CASSLSGVRYVAFF	TGTGCCAGCAGCTTATCAGGGGTGCGATACGTAGCTTTCTTT	many	TRBV7-9	TRBJ1-1	NA
CASSYSRAPETQYF	TGTGCCAGCAGTTATAGCAGGGCCCCAGAGACCCAGTACTTC	few	TRBV7-9	TRBJ2-5	NA
CASSRSLAKMNTGELFF	TGTGCCAGCAGCCGATCCCTAGCGAAAATGAACACCGGGGAGCTGTTTTTT	few	TRBV11-2	TRBJ2-2	NA
CASSEGTPIGTEKLFF	TGCGCCAGCAGTGAAGGGACTCCCATAGGGACGGAAAAACTGTTTTTT	NA	TRBV10-2	TRBJ1-4	NA
CASSEMVGGRGTEAFF	TGTGCCAGCAGTGAAATGGTGGGAGGGCGCGGGACTGAAGCTTTCTTT	NA	TRBV25-1	TRBJ1-1	NA
CASSLSSFYEQYF	TGTGCCAGCAGTTTATCGAGCTTCTACGAGCAGTACTTC	NA	TRBV27	TRBJ2-7	NA